This T cell receptor (beta chain) appears in the sequencing data of a study of CD8 T cells in Susac syndrome. At the level of the study: The sequenced Susac syndrome patients included about 6 who had clinically active disease and about 8 who were in remission.

Concerning this clonotype itself: The antigen is not known.

The V gene end was trimmed by 5 bases and the J gene end by 3 bases; junction bases not matched to a gene: 6. There are 15 residues in the CDR3. The germline V gene has CDR1 MNHEY and CDR2 SVGAGI. An amount of RNA that ranged from roughly 0.45 to 1 ug was reverse transcribed with random hexamers. TCRdb independently ran MiXCR on the immunoSEQ multiplex PCR reads; one entry per CDR3 protein. The sample shows some 77,000 distinct CDR3 sequences, about 92% of them seen only once. Study-level results: In Susac syndrome, the CD4+ T cell repertoires did not show clonal expansion.

The specimen sequenced was CD4+ T cells from PBMCs. The chain carries TRBV6-5 and TRBJ2-2, with 7 bases matching TRBD1. This clonotype was sampled from a human donor with Susac syndrome. The CDR3 nucleotides are TGTGCCAGCAGTCAACCGGGACAGCACACCGGGGAGCTGTTTTTT. Its translation is CASSQPGQHTGELFF.